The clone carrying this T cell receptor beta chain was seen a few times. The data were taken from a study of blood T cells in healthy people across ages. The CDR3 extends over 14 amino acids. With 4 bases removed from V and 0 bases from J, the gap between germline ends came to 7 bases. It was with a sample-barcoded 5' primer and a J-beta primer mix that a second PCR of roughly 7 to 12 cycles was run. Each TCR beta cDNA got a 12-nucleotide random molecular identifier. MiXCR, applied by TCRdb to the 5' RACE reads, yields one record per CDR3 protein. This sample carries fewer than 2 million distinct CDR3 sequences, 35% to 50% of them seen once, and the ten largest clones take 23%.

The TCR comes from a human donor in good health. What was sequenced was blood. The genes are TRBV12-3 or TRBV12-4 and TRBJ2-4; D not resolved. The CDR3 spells CASSSQIAKNIQYF. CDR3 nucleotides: TGTGCCAGCAGTTCCCAAATAGCCAAAAACATTCAGTACTTC.